This T cell receptor beta chain was recovered during a study of graft-versus-host responses after intestinal transplantation. Study summary: Each transplant was multivisceral, liver-intestinal, or isolated intestinal. The study gave all recipients anti-thymocyte globulin induction, then tacrolimus and steroids for roughly 3 years. Study observations and caveats: Clonal ratios of graft-versus-host to host-versus-graft in allografts were high for patients exhibiting graft-donor T cell macrochimerism. Marrow from the recipient contained GvH clones, some of which had appeared first in ileum or blood.

Note on this clone: Its target is unknown.

Assay: immunoSEQ multiplex PCR; the TCRdb copy retains only in-frame clones and omits some. The data contain fewer than 120,000 clones, roughly 95% of them singletons. Losses at the gene ends were 1 base for V and 9 bases for J; bases not matched to a gene: 18. CDR3 length: 18 residues. CDR1 is SNHLY and CDR2 is FYNNEI in the germline V gene. This chain links TRBV2 with TRBJ2-3; TRBD1 aligns across 8 bases. The TCR sequence derives from a human donor who received an intestinal transplant. The input for sequencing was unstimulated CD8+ T cells sorted from spleen or lymph node cells, taken before intestinal transplant. The CDR3 reads CASSEGTGLGWKLETQYF. The CDR3 coding sequence is TGTGCCAGCAGTGAAGGGACAGGGTTGGGATGGAAATTGGAGACGCAGTATTTT.